The sequence of this T cell receptor beta chain was determined in a study of blood T cell repertoires in COVID-19. Study-level information: Whether acute or convalescent, the COVID-19 samples came from the United States, Italy and Spain. PBMCs, B-cell-depleted T cells, or T cells provided the cDNA or gDNA that made up the material.

Original processing notes: How many nucleated cells were present was estimated from reference gene primer amplification. The assay was immunoSEQ multiplex PCR, and TCRdb's table has in-frame clones only and misses some. The V and J calls and clone size come from that table; D and trimming were worked out from the DNA. The data contain fewer than 200,000 clones, about 74% of them singletons. In the case of this clone: This specimen includes other DNA sequences encoding the same CDR3.

The CDR3 totals 18 residues. V lost 7 bases to trimming and J lost 4 bases; unmatched junction nucleotides: 19. Germline CDR1 is MDHEN and CDR2 is SYDVKM. The source is a woman at least 80 years old with acute or convalescent COVID-19. This chain links TRBV28 with TRBJ1-2, with 9 nucleotides matching TRBD1. Sequencing was done on a sample of peripheral blood. The CDR3 is CASTRGNRGQGGSYGYTF. CDR3 bases: TGTGCCAGCACCCGAGGGAACAGGGGGCAGGGGGGAAGCTATGGCTACACCTTC.